A selection of T cell receptor beta chains follows, all from one sample in a study of blood T cells in healthy people across ages. TCRdb reanalysed the 5' RACE reads using MiXCR and keeps one entry per CDR3 protein. The top ten hold approximately 7.7% of the sample, which has around 1,700,000 distinct CDR3 sequences, over 25% seen once. The specimen sequenced was blood. These receptors came from a woman aged 30 to 39 in good health. CDR3s include the opening cysteine and the closing phenylalanine or tryptophan. Each record gives: CDR3 protein, CDR3 DNA, D gene, J gene, clone size, CDR3 length, V gene. The D gene is left open where the match is weak. The size of a clone is reported for some rows only, either as once, few or many, or as a class for expanded clones.

cdr3_aa: CASSLEGTGYQPQHF
cdr3_nt: TGCGCCAGCAGCTTGGAGGGGACAGGGTATCAGCCCCAGCATTTT
d_call: TRBD1
j_call: TRBJ1-5
clone_size: NA
cdr3_length: 15
v_call: TRBV5-1

cdr3_aa: CATSRERGDLETQYF
cdr3_nt: TGTGCCACCAGCAGAGAGAGGGGGGATTTAGAGACCCAGTACTTC
d_call: NA
j_call: TRBJ2-5
clone_size: NA
cdr3_length: 15
v_call: TRBV15

cdr3_aa: CASSGRGTRSPLHF
cdr3_nt: TGTGCCAGCAGTGGTCGTGGGACCCGGAGCCCCCTCCACTTT
d_call: NA
j_call: TRBJ1-6
clone_size: NA
cdr3_length: 14
v_call: TRBV2

cdr3_aa: CSVEAEQEFYYGYTF
cdr3_nt: TGCAGCGTTGAAGCGGAACAGGAGTTCTACTATGGCTACACCTTC
d_call: NA
j_call: TRBJ1-2
clone_size: NA
cdr3_length: 15
v_call: TRBV29-1

cdr3_aa: CAISEPSGNQPQHF
cdr3_nt: TGTGCCATCAGTGAGCCGTCAGGCAATCAGCCCCAGCATTTT
d_call: NA
j_call: TRBJ1-5
clone_size: few
cdr3_length: 14
v_call: TRBV10-3

cdr3_aa: CASSPPGQVWETQYF
cdr3_nt: TGCGCCAGCAGCCCACCGGGACAGGTTTGGGAGACCCAGTACTTC
d_call: TRBD1
j_call: TRBJ2-5
clone_size: NA
cdr3_length: 15
v_call: TRBV5-1

cdr3_aa: CASSLAQGTQPQHF
cdr3_nt: TGTGCCAGCAGTTTAGCGCAGGGTACCCAGCCCCAGCATTTT
d_call: NA
j_call: TRBJ1-5
clone_size: NA
cdr3_length: 14
v_call: TRBV12-3/TRBV12-4

cdr3_aa: CAISGNNLGNEQFF
cdr3_nt: TGTGCCATCAGTGGAAACAACTTGGGCAATGAGCAGTTCTTC
d_call: NA
j_call: TRBJ2-1
clone_size: NA
cdr3_length: 14
v_call: TRBV10-3

cdr3_aa: CASSLEDLVSYEQYF
cdr3_nt: TGCGCCAGCAGCTTGGAGGACCTTGTCTCCTACGAGCAGTACTTC
d_call: NA
j_call: TRBJ2-7
clone_size: NA
cdr3_length: 15
v_call: TRBV5-1

cdr3_aa: CASSLWSPSGGRKTQYF
cdr3_nt: TGTGCCAGCAGTTTATGGAGTCCCAGCGGGGGGCGGAAGACCCAGTACTTC
d_call: TRBD2
j_call: TRBJ2-5
clone_size: few
cdr3_length: 17
v_call: TRBV28

cdr3_aa: CASSYSGLTYNEQFF
cdr3_nt: TGTGCCAGCAGTTACTCGGGCCTTACCTACAATGAGCAGTTCTTC
d_call: NA
j_call: TRBJ2-1
clone_size: NA
cdr3_length: 15
v_call: TRBV6-5

cdr3_aa: CASRPTANSGNTIYF
cdr3_nt: TGTGCCAGTCGCCCAACAGCGAACTCTGGAAACACCATATATTTT
d_call: NA
j_call: TRBJ1-3
clone_size: NA
cdr3_length: 15
v_call: TRBV12-3/TRBV12-4

cdr3_aa: CASSLGPSGQGSDYGHTF
cdr3_nt: TGCGCCAGCAGCTTGGGCCCCTCAGGACAGGGGTCAGACTATGGCCACACCTTC
d_call: TRBD1
j_call: TRBJ1-2
clone_size: NA
cdr3_length: 18
v_call: TRBV5-1

cdr3_aa: CASSEYGRYTF
cdr3_nt: TGTGCCAGCAGCGAATACGGTCGCTACACCTTC
d_call: NA
j_call: TRBJ1-2
clone_size: NA
cdr3_length: 11
v_call: TRBV9

cdr3_aa: CASSLPASSNQPQHF
cdr3_nt: TGTGCCAGCAGCCTGCCGGCCTCAAGCAATCAGCCCCAGCATTTT
d_call: NA
j_call: TRBJ1-5
clone_size: NA
cdr3_length: 15
v_call: TRBV7-2

cdr3_aa: CASSLLIGVGRGTEAFF
cdr3_nt: TGCGCCAGCAGCTTGTTAATAGGGGTGGGCCGGGGCACTGAAGCTTTCTTT
d_call: NA
j_call: TRBJ1-1
clone_size: NA
cdr3_length: 17
v_call: TRBV5-1

cdr3_aa: CASSLPGQGPSREQFF
cdr3_nt: TGTGCCAGCAGTTTACCGGGACAGGGCCCTTCGCGCGAGCAGTTCTTC
d_call: TRBD1
j_call: TRBJ2-1
clone_size: NA
cdr3_length: 16
v_call: TRBV28

cdr3_aa: CASSLEGSRYEQYF
cdr3_nt: TGTGCCAGCAGCTTGGAAGGGTCCCGCTACGAGCAGTACTTC
d_call: NA
j_call: TRBJ2-7
clone_size: few
cdr3_length: 14
v_call: TRBV5-5

cdr3_aa: CASSPGGANNNEQFF
cdr3_nt: TGCGCCAGCAGCCCCGGGGGGGCAAACAACAATGAGCAGTTCTTC
d_call: TRBD2
j_call: TRBJ2-1
clone_size: NA
cdr3_length: 15
v_call: TRBV5-1

cdr3_aa: CASRFLGRGADTQYF
cdr3_nt: TGTGCCAGCAGATTTCTGGGCAGGGGGGCAGATACGCAGTATTTT
d_call: NA
j_call: TRBJ2-3
clone_size: NA
cdr3_length: 15
v_call: TRBV6-4

cdr3_aa: CAGSLVAGQDTQYF
cdr3_nt: TGCGCCGGCAGCTTAGTAGCGGGGCAAGATACGCAGTATTTT
d_call: TRBD2
j_call: TRBJ2-3
clone_size: NA
cdr3_length: 14
v_call: TRBV5-1

cdr3_aa: CSVNRDINEKRFF
cdr3_nt: TGCAGCGTCAACCGGGACATTAATGAAAAACGGTTTTTT
d_call: NA
j_call: TRBJ1-4
clone_size: NA
cdr3_length: 13
v_call: TRBV29-1

cdr3_aa: CASSPKVYGYTF
cdr3_nt: TGTGCCAGCAGTCCTAAGGTCTATGGCTACACCTTC
d_call: NA
j_call: TRBJ1-2
clone_size: NA
cdr3_length: 12
v_call: TRBV12-3/TRBV12-4

cdr3_aa: CASSFGRQGAPLHF
cdr3_nt: TGTGCCAGCAGTTTCGGCAGGCAGGGGGCACCCCTCCACTTT
d_call: TRBD1
j_call: TRBJ1-6
clone_size: once
cdr3_length: 14
v_call: TRBV7-2

cdr3_aa: CASSKLAGAISTDTQYF
cdr3_nt: TGTGCCAGCAGCAAACTAGCGGGGGCTATTAGCACAGATACGCAGTATTTT
d_call: TRBD2
j_call: TRBJ2-3
clone_size: NA
cdr3_length: 17
v_call: TRBV7-2

cdr3_aa: CASRVAASSYGYTF
cdr3_nt: TGTGCCAGCAGGGTCGCTGCCAGTTCCTATGGCTACACCTTC
d_call: NA
j_call: TRBJ1-2
clone_size: few
cdr3_length: 14
v_call: TRBV7-2

cdr3_aa: CASSSALLAGGRRETQYF
cdr3_nt: TGTGCCAGCAGCTCCGCCCTCCTAGCGGGAGGTCGGCGAGAGACCCAGTACTTC
d_call: TRBD2
j_call: TRBJ2-5
clone_size: NA
cdr3_length: 18
v_call: TRBV7-2

cdr3_aa: CAISEAGMSNQPQHF
cdr3_nt: TGTGCCATCAGTGAGGCAGGGATGAGCAATCAGCCCCAGCATTTT
d_call: NA
j_call: TRBJ1-5
clone_size: few
cdr3_length: 15
v_call: TRBV10-3

cdr3_aa: CASSPIAGSLPYTDTQYF
cdr3_nt: TGTGCCAGCAGCCCCATTGCGGGGTCTCTCCCCTACACAGATACGCAGTATTTT
d_call: NA
j_call: TRBJ2-3
clone_size: NA
cdr3_length: 18
v_call: TRBV7-6

cdr3_aa: CASSLRLGPDTQYF
cdr3_nt: TGCGCCAGCAGCTTACGGTTGGGGCCAGATACGCAGTATTTT
d_call: NA
j_call: TRBJ2-3
clone_size: few
cdr3_length: 14
v_call: TRBV5-1

cdr3_aa: CASSQDYLASGSQQYF
cdr3_nt: TGTGCCAGCAGCCAAGATTATCTTGCTAGCGGATCTCAGCAGTACTTC
d_call: TRBD2
j_call: TRBJ2-7
clone_size: few
cdr3_length: 16
v_call: TRBV14

cdr3_aa: CASTGGTQIYNEQFF
cdr3_nt: TGTGCCAGCACCGGTGGGACACAGATTTACAATGAGCAGTTCTTC
d_call: NA
j_call: TRBJ2-1
clone_size: NA
cdr3_length: 15
v_call: TRBV7-9

cdr3_aa: CSAPEGKGLGYTF
cdr3_nt: TGCAGTGCCCCGGAGGGGAAGGGGCTTGGCTACACCTTC
d_call: NA
j_call: TRBJ1-2
clone_size: many
cdr3_length: 13
v_call: TRBV20-1

cdr3_aa: CSVGPSDQPRTQYF
cdr3_nt: TGCAGCGTTGGGCCGTCGGACCAGCCTCGGACCCAGTACTTC
d_call: NA
j_call: TRBJ2-5
clone_size: NA
cdr3_length: 14
v_call: TRBV29-1

cdr3_aa: CASSPIGGPEQYF
cdr3_nt: TGTGCCAGCAGCCCCATAGGGGGGCCAGAGCAGTACTTC
d_call: NA
j_call: TRBJ2-5
clone_size: NA
cdr3_length: 13
v_call: TRBV7-2

cdr3_aa: CASRGDSANYGYTF
cdr3_nt: TGTGCTAGCAGGGGGGACAGCGCTAACTATGGCTACACCTTC
d_call: TRBD1
j_call: TRBJ1-2
clone_size: few
cdr3_length: 14
v_call: TRBV2

cdr3_aa: CASSTGGRESDEQFF
cdr3_nt: TGTGCCAGCAGTACAGGTGGGAGGGAGAGCGATGAGCAGTTCTTC
d_call: TRBD2
j_call: TRBJ2-1
clone_size: NA
cdr3_length: 15
v_call: TRBV7-3

cdr3_aa: CATSYGTGATYNEQFF
cdr3_nt: TGTGCCACCAGTTATGGGACAGGGGCCACCTACAATGAGCAGTTCTTC
d_call: TRBD1
j_call: TRBJ2-1
clone_size: NA
cdr3_length: 16
v_call: TRBV24-1

cdr3_aa: CASSLPLAGMDTQYF
cdr3_nt: TGCGCCAGCAGCTTGCCACTAGCGGGGATGGATACGCAGTATTTT
d_call: TRBD2
j_call: TRBJ2-3
clone_size: NA
cdr3_length: 15
v_call: TRBV5-1

cdr3_aa: CSAPGTSVDTQYF
cdr3_nt: TGCAGTGCTCCCGGGACTAGCGTAGATACGCAGTATTTT
d_call: TRBD2
j_call: TRBJ2-3
clone_size: NA
cdr3_length: 13
v_call: TRBV20-1

cdr3_aa: CASRVYALTDTQYF
cdr3_nt: TGTGCCAGCAGGGTCTACGCCCTAACAGATACGCAGTATTTT
d_call: NA
j_call: TRBJ2-3
clone_size: NA
cdr3_length: 14
v_call: TRBV5-4

cdr3_aa: CASSEWSGYEQYF
cdr3_nt: TGTGCCAGCAGTGAATGGTCGGGCTACGAGCAGTACTTC
d_call: NA
j_call: TRBJ2-7
clone_size: NA
cdr3_length: 13
v_call: TRBV6-1

cdr3_aa: CAPDFSGGDTQYF
cdr3_nt: TGTGCCCCGGACTTCTCAGGGGGAGATACGCAGTATTTT
d_call: TRBD1
j_call: TRBJ2-3
clone_size: NA
cdr3_length: 13
v_call: TRBV10-3

cdr3_aa: CASSIRVTGELFF
cdr3_nt: TGTGCCAGCAGCATCAGGGTTACCGGGGAGCTGTTTTTT
d_call: NA
j_call: TRBJ2-2
clone_size: NA
cdr3_length: 13
v_call: TRBV12-3/TRBV12-4

cdr3_aa: CASSLVDRAQETQYF
cdr3_nt: TGTGCCAGCAGCTTAGTAGACAGGGCCCAAGAGACCCAGTACTTC
d_call: TRBD1
j_call: TRBJ2-5
clone_size: NA
cdr3_length: 15
v_call: TRBV7-2

cdr3_aa: CAAPGGELFF
cdr3_nt: TGTGCTGCGCCGGGCGGGGAGCTGTTTTTT
d_call: NA
j_call: TRBJ2-2
clone_size: NA
cdr3_length: 10
v_call: TRBV2

cdr3_aa: CASSLARRGETQYF
cdr3_nt: TGTGCCAGCAGTTTAGCGCGGCGGGGAGAGACCCAGTACTTC
d_call: NA
j_call: TRBJ2-5
clone_size: few
cdr3_length: 14
v_call: TRBV12-3/TRBV12-4

cdr3_aa: CASSLEGQGFSYEQYF
cdr3_nt: TGTGCCAGCAGCTTGGAAGGACAGGGCTTCTCCTACGAGCAGTACTTC
d_call: TRBD1
j_call: TRBJ2-7
clone_size: few
cdr3_length: 16
v_call: TRBV5-5

cdr3_aa: CASSYGPRGVTEAFF
cdr3_nt: TGTGCCAGCAGTTACGGGCCTAGAGGTGTCACTGAAGCTTTCTTT
d_call: NA
j_call: TRBJ1-1
clone_size: NA
cdr3_length: 15
v_call: TRBV6-5

cdr3_aa: CASSLKLDNKEQYF
cdr3_nt: TGCGCCAGCAGCTTGAAACTTGATAATAAGGAGCAGTACTTC
d_call: NA
j_call: TRBJ2-7
clone_size: many
cdr3_length: 14
v_call: TRBV5-1

cdr3_aa: CASSYPDSAGGSGNEQYF
cdr3_nt: TGTGCCAGCAGTTATCCAGACTCAGCGGGAGGGTCTGGAAACGAGCAGTACTTC
d_call: TRBD2
j_call: TRBJ2-7
clone_size: many
cdr3_length: 18
v_call: TRBV6-5

cdr3_aa: CASRRTGNQPQHF
cdr3_nt: TGTGCCAGTAGGCGGACAGGGAACCAGCCCCAGCATTTT
d_call: TRBD1
j_call: TRBJ1-5
clone_size: many
cdr3_length: 13
v_call: TRBV19

cdr3_aa: CASSPPGAGISGANVLTF
cdr3_nt: TGTGCCAGCAGCCCACCCGGGGCAGGGATTTCTGGGGCCAACGTCCTGACTTTC
d_call: NA
j_call: TRBJ2-6
clone_size: once
cdr3_length: 18
v_call: TRBV3-1